Presented here are 12 T cell receptor beta chains from one specimen sequenced in a study. TCRdb used MiXCR to reprocess the RT-PCR reads, holding one entry per CDR3 protein. The data hold 550,000 to 750,000 distinct CDR3 sequences, with 13% to 15% observed a single time. Specimen: memory CD4+ T cells from blood. These receptors all stem from a female donor in good health, serving as a healthy control.

This clonotype was detected many times. This chain links TRBV7-2 with TRBJ2-6, with D maybe TRBD1 (6 bases). The CDR3 is 17 residues long. Germline assignment: CDR1 SGHTA and CDR2 FQGNSA. The germline V and J ends were trimmed by 1 base and 3 bases, with 13 bases remaining between them. Written as DNA, the CDR3 is TGTGCCAGCAGCTTAGTTGGGACAATCTTTGGGGCCAACGTCCTGACTTTC. Protein: CASSLVGTIFGANVLTF.

The table lists this clonotype with a count of one. V is TRBV6-2 or TRBV6-3 and J is TRBJ2-1, with no clear D. Trimming took 5 bases from V and 6 from J, leaving 5 bases between them. The CDR3 loop spans 11 amino acids. Germline CDR1 and CDR2: MNHEY and SVGEGT. The CDR3: CASSKVNEQFF. CDR3 bases: TGTGCCAGCAGTAAGGTCAATGAGCAGTTCTTC.

This clonotype was observed a handful of times. The rearrangement joins TRBV6-2 or TRBV6-3 to TRBJ1-5; 7 bases map to TRBD1. The CDR3 is 15 residues long. V was clipped by 6 bases and J by 2 bases; unmatched bases: 7. Germline assignment: CDR1 MNHEY and CDR2 SVGEGT. This CDR3 reads CASRQQGSGNQPQHF. For the CDR3, the DNA is TGTGCCAGCAGACAACAGGGGTCGGGCAATCAGCCCCAGCATTTT.

This chain joins TRBV7-2 and TRBJ2-1, with D tentatively TRBD1 or TRBD2 (5 bases each). The CDR3 totals 16 residues. V dropped 4 bases and J dropped 7 bases, with 20 bases sitting between them. Germline CDR1 and CDR2: SGHTA and FQGNSA. DNA for the CDR3: TGTGCCAGCAGCTCCCAAGGGACCGACGCTTGGAATGAGCAGTTCTTC. Its translation: CASSSQGTDAWNEQFF.

The chain has TRBV20-1 and TRBJ1-3; D unresolved. The CDR3 runs 14 residues. Germline lookup yields CDR1 DFQATT and CDR2 SNEGSKA (reference sequence). The V end lost 2 bases, the J end lost 0 bases, and 8 bases lay between the germline ends. Here the CDR3 reads CSARISSSGNTIYF. The CDR3 coding sequence is TGCAGTGCTAGAATTTCCAGCTCTGGAAACACCATATATTTT.

The gene calls are TRBV4-3 and TRBJ2-7; tentatively, D is TRBD2 (6 bases). This CDR3 spans 14 amino acids. Germline V gene data show CDR1 as LGHNA and CDR2 as YSLEER. V was clipped by 2 bases and J by 3 bases, with 11 bases between them. DNA of the CDR3: TGCGCCAGCAGCCAATCCTGGGGGGTCTACGAGCAGTACTTC. Translated, it gives CASSQSWGVYEQYF.

This clonotype was counted a few times. The rearrangement links TRBV12-5 to TRBJ2-5; D remains ambiguous. This CDR3 is 15 amino acids long. Germline V gene sequence: CDR1 LGHNT, CDR2 FRNRAP. V lost 0 bases, J lost 3 bases, and 11 bases lay in between. The CDR3 DNA follows: TGTGCTAGTGGTTTGGTTCGGCACAAAGAAGAGACCCAGTACTTC. Its translation: CASGLVRHKEETQYF. The variable domain in full, completed from reference TRBV12-5 and TRBJ2-5, reads DARVTQTPRHKVTEMGQEVTMRCQPILGHNTVFWYRQTMMQGLELLAYFRNRAPLDDSGMPKDRFSAEMPDATLATLKIQPSEPRDSAVYFCASGLVRHKEETQYFGPGTRLLVL.

The chain joins TRBV24-1 to TRBJ2-5, with D possibly being TRBD1 or TRBD2 (5 bases each). The CDR3 contains 13 residues. Trimming left V 8 bases short and J 3 bases short, with 12 bases between. Germline V gene lookup returns CDR1 KGHDR and CDR2 SFDVKD. CDR3 in DNA: TGTGCCACCAAGGGACCGATAGAAGAGACCCAGTACTTC. Its translation: CATKGPIEETQYF.

The chain couples TRBV7-9 to TRBJ1-2; D ambiguous. This CDR3 spans 12 amino acids. The V gene's germline CDR1 is SEHNR and CDR2 FQNEAQ (reference sequence). Trimming removed 5 bases from V and 4 bases from J, with 8 bases in between. For the CDR3, the DNA is TGTGCCAGCAGCCAGGAGCCCTATGGCTACACCTTC. Encoded protein: CASSQEPYGYTF.

A few counts support this clonotype. DNA for the CDR3: TGCGCCAGCAGCCAACCGGGACAGCTCTACAATGAGCAGTTCTTC. Its translation: CASSQPGQLYNEQFF. The chain is built from TRBV5-1 and TRBJ2-1; 7 nucleotides match TRBD1. The germline V gene encodes CDR1 SGHRS and CDR2 YFSETQ. CDR3 size: 15 residues. V gave up 4 bases and J gave up 3 bases; unmatched junction bases: 7.

V is TRBV20-1 and J is TRBJ2-2; no reliable D call. From germline, CDR1 is DFQATT and CDR2 SNEGSKA (reference sequence). This CDR3 region has 10 residues. The V end lost 7 bases, the J end lost 8 bases, and 8 bases lay between the germline ends. The CDR3 region has the DNA TGCAGTGTCCCGACAGGGGAGCTGTTTTTT. As protein: CSVPTGELFF.

There are a few counts of this clonotype. The chain carries TRBV25-1 and TRBJ2-1, with 7 bases matching TRBD2. Germline CDR1 reads MGHDK; CDR2 reads SYGVNS. The junction had 17 bases not matched to a gene; V was cut back by 3 bases and J by 0 bases. This CDR3 is 20 amino acids long. The CDR3 DNA is TGTGCCAGCAGTGACTCGGGACTAAGATTGGATGGGAGCTCCTACAATGAGCAGTTCTTC. This gives the protein CASSDSGLRLDGSSYNEQFF.